The 32 T cell receptor beta chains given below trace back to one sample, sequenced in a study of early T cells in non-severe SARS-CoV-2 infection. TCRdb re-called the 5' RACE reads through MiXCR, storing one row per CDR3 protein. The table has approximately 22,000 distinct CDR3 sequences, approximately 5.7% seen once. This material consisted of whole blood, taken at baseline. The receptors derive from an adult who was a healthcare worker with PCR-confirmed SARS-CoV-2 infection or an uninfected control (not recorded which).

The chain is built from TRBV10-1 and TRBJ2-3; no definite D call. There are 13 residues in the CDR3. Trimming pared 2 bases from V and 6 bases from J, leaving 9 bases between. Per germline, CDR1 WNHNN and CDR2 SYGVQD (reference sequence). The CDR3 DNA reads TGCGCCAGCAGTGAGGCCCCTCAGGATACGCAGTATTTT. Its translation: CASSEAPQDTQYF.

The chain uses TRBV3-1 and TRBJ1-6; unclear D gene. The length of the CDR3 is 14 residues. Per germline, CDR1 LGHDT and CDR2 YNNKEL (reference sequence). The ends were cut back, 1 base at V and 10 bases at J, with 11 bases in the middle. In nucleotides, the CDR3 is TGTGCCAGCAGCCAAGTACACCAGAACTCACCCCTCCACTTT. The encoded protein is CASSQVHQNSPLHF.

This CDR3 is CASSLDSGAYGYTF. The CDR3 coding sequence is TGCGCCAGCAGCTTGGATTCAGGAGCCTATGGCTACACCTTC. This sequence joins TRBV5-1 and TRBJ1-2; D remains ambiguous. Germline loops: CDR1 SGHRS, CDR2 YFSETQ. The ends were cut back, 0 bases at V and 4 bases at J, with 10 bases in the middle. CDR3 length: 14 amino acids.

This clonotype was picked up many times. The chain uses TRBV2 and TRBJ1-1; weak D call: TRBD1 (6 bases). CDR3 size: 13 residues. Per the germline V gene, CDR1 is SNHLY and CDR2 is FYNNEI. Trimming took 2 bases from V and 5 from J, leaving 9 bases between them. CDR3 nucleotide sequence: TGTGCCAGCAGTGAAACAGGGCAGACTGAAGCTTTCTTT. Translated: CASSETGQTEAFF.

This chain connects TRBV5-1 to TRBJ1-1; maybe TRBD1 (6 bases). The V gene's germline CDR1 is SGHRS and CDR2 YFSETQ. Trimming pared 3 bases from V and 0 bases from J, leaving 12 bases between. CDR3 length: 15 amino acids. The CDR3 nucleotides read TGCGCCAGCAGCTCGTGGGGGCAGTTGAACACTGAAGCTTTCTTT. Amino acids: CASSSWGQLNTEAFF. The full variable domain, with the rest looked up from reference TRBV5-1 and TRBJ1-1, is KAGVTQTPRYLIKTRGQQVTLSCSPISGHRSVSWYQQTPGQGLQFLFEYFSETQRNKGNFPGRFSGRQFSNSRSEMNVSTLELGDSALYLCASSSWGQLNTEAFFGQGTRLTVV.

The chain uses TRBV19 and TRBJ1-2; the D gene is possibly TRBD1 (6 bases). CDR1 is LNHDA, CDR2 SQIVND, per germline (reference sequence). The length of the CDR3 is 14 residues. Trimming pared 3 bases from V and 7 bases from J, leaving 15 bases between. The CDR3 DNA is TGTGCCAGTAGTATGGGGAACAGGGACGGTGGCTACACCTTC. This codes for CASSMGNRDGGYTF.

The gene calls are TRBV7-2 and TRBJ2-3; no definite D call. Germline loops: CDR1 SGHTA, CDR2 FQGNSA. There are 14 residues in the CDR3. The V end lost 5 bases, the J end lost 2 bases, and 11 bases lay between the germline ends. CDR3 amino acids: CASSPHRDTDTQYF. CDR3 in DNA: TGTGCCAGCAGCCCCCACCGCGACACAGATACGCAGTATTTT.

This clonotype was counted ten times or more. This sequence joins TRBV5-1 and TRBJ2-3; 12 nucleotides line up with TRBD1. CDR1 is SGHRS, CDR2 YFSETQ, per germline. This CDR3 spans 16 amino acids. The V segment lost 4 bases and the J segment 4 bases; nucleotides outside the gene matches: 7. The CDR3 sequence: CASSPPGTGGADTQYF. The CDR3 bases are TGCGCCAGCAGCCCCCCCGGGACAGGGGGCGCAGATACGCAGTATTTT. The entire variable domain, with the rest obtained from reference TRBV5-1 and TRBJ2-3, is as follows: KAGVTQTPRYLIKTRGQQVTLSCSPISGHRSVSWYQQTPGQGLQFLFEYFSETQRNKGNFPGRFSGRQFSNSRSEMNVSTLELGDSALYLCASSPPGTGGADTQYFGPGTRLTVL.

The chain combines TRBV19 with TRBJ1-5, with a weak D call TRBD1 (5 bases). V was shortened by 7 bases and J by 3 bases, with 13 bases between the two germline ends. Germline assignment: CDR1 LNHDA and CDR2 SQIVND (reference sequence). This CDR3 is 14 amino acids long. The CDR3 DNA reads TGTGCCAGTATACCTAACAGGCCCAATCAGCCCCAGCATTTT. Protein: CASIPNRPNQPQHF. The variable domain in full, completed from reference TRBV19 and TRBJ1-5, reads DGGITQSPKYLFRKEGQNVTLSCEQNLNHDAMYWYRQDPGQGLRLIYYSQIVNDFQKGDIAEGYSVSREKKESFPLTVTSAQKNPTAFYLCASIPNRPNQPQHFGDGTRLSIL.

This clonotype was recorded a few times. The chain has TRBV7-2 and TRBJ2-3; D call uncertain. V lost 7 bases and J 4 bases, leaving 12 bases between the germline ends. There are 13 residues in the CDR3. Germline V CDR1 and CDR2: SGHTA, FQGNSA. The CDR3 sequence is CASTAAGSDTQYF. Here the CDR3 DNA reads TGTGCCAGCACCGCGGCCGGATCAGATACGCAGTATTTT.

This clonotype has just a few counts. V gene TRBV10-1 combines with J gene TRBJ2-3, with D possibly TRBD1 on 5 matching bases. Germline V gene data show CDR1 as WNHNN and CDR2 as SYGVQD (reference sequence). This CDR3 has 15 residues. V lost 0 bases and J 3 bases, leaving 10 bases between the germline ends. DNA for the CDR3: TGCGCCAGCAGTGAGTCGCCAGGACAAACAGATACGCAGTATTTT. Translation gives CASSESPGQTDTQYF.

V usage is TRBV4-1 and J usage is TRBJ1-2; D is ambiguous. The CDR3 sequence is 18 residues long. V lost 0 bases and J lost 6, with 23 bases in between. Germline CDR1 reads MGHRA; CDR2 reads YSYEKL. The CDR3 sequence: CASSQDPVTERRVDGYTF. The CDR3, as DNA: TGCGCCAGCAGCCAAGATCCTGTAACAGAGCGGAGGGTAGATGGCTACACCTTC.

In its sample, this clonotype was seen many times. J is TRBJ2-3 and V is TRBV30; 7 bases line up with TRBD1. The trim removed 7 bases at V and 0 bases at J, leaving 7 bases unmatched. The CDR3 has 14 residues. Germline V gives CDR1 GTSNPN, CDR2 SVGIG (reference sequence). The CDR3 region is CAFATGLSTDTQYF. CDR3 DNA sequence: TGTGCCTTCGCGACAGGGTTAAGCACAGATACGCAGTATTTT.

This clonotype was seen a handful of times. J is TRBJ2-3 and V is TRBV7-2; TRBD2 might be the D (6 bases). Germline CDR1 reads SGHTA; CDR2 reads FQGNSA. There are 14 residues in the CDR3. The V end lost 1 base, the J end lost 4 bases, and 9 bases lay between the germline ends. CDR3 protein: CASSLDWEADTQYF. The DNA of the CDR3 is TGTGCCAGCAGCTTAGACTGGGAGGCAGATACGCAGTATTTT.

This clonotype was counted many times. This rearrangement joins TRBV12-3 or TRBV12-4 to TRBJ1-2; no clear D gene. The CDR3 extends over 14 amino acids. Between the trimmed V and J ends, which lost 2 bases and 3 bases, there was a span of 10 bases. CDR3 coding DNA: TGTGCCAGCAGTTTATTTACGGGTTACTATGGCTACACCTTC. Protein sequence: CASSLFTGYYGYTF.

The sample holds a few counts of this clonotype. The CDR3 coding sequence is TGTGCCAGTTCCCCGGGACAGGGGTCAGATACGCAGTATTTT. It is translated as CASSPGQGSDTQYF. The chain joins TRBV19 to TRBJ2-3; 10 bases agree with TRBD1. CDR1 is LNHDA, CDR2 SQIVND, per germline (reference sequence). The CDR3 runs to 14 residues. J lost 4 bases, V lost 8 bases, and 6 bases had no gene match.

This clonotype was counted a few times. The chain joins TRBV21-1 to TRBJ2-7; the table's D gene call, TRBD1, was not cross checked with the DNA. TRBV21-1 is classified as a pseudogene. This CDR3 spans 18 amino acids. CDR3 protein: CASSKARNDRVELDEQYF. CDR3 nucleotide sequence: TGTGCCAGCAGCAAAGCACGTAACGACAGGGTTGAATTGGACGAGCAGTACTTC.

This clonotype was found many times. V and J are TRBV9 and TRBJ2-7; 11 nucleotides agree with TRBD1. Germline V lookup: CDR1 SGDLS, CDR2 YYNGEE. With V trimmed by 4 bases and J by 1 base, 10 bases remained unmatched. The CDR3 spans 17 residues. The CDR3 DNA reads TGTGCCAGCAGCCCCGGGACAGGGGGACTTCGTTCCTACGAGCAGTACTTC. Its protein product is CASSPGTGGLRSYEQYF.

This clonotype was recorded at least ten times. The chain is built from TRBV19 and TRBJ2-7; 7 bases fit TRBD1. CDR1 and CDR2 from the germline V gene are LNHDA and SQIVND (reference sequence). V was clipped by 3 bases and J by 2 bases; unmatched bases: 7. The CDR3 is 15 residues long. CDR3 in DNA: TGTGCCAGTAGTATTGGGGCAGGGGGTCCCTACGAGCAGTACTTC. Amino acids: CASSIGAGGPYEQYF. Variable domain in full (rest from reference TRBV19 and TRBJ2-7): DGGITQSPKYLFRKEGQNVTLSCEQNLNHDAMYWYRQDPGQGLRLIYYSQIVNDFQKGDIAEGYSVSREKKESFPLTVTSAQKNPTAFYLCASSIGAGGPYEQYFGPGTRLTVT.

This clonotype was seen repeatedly, ten times or more. CDR3 protein: CASSERTSGYNEQFF. CDR3 bases: TGTGCCAGCAGTGAAAGGACTAGCGGGTACAATGAGCAGTTCTTC. The gene calls are TRBV2 and TRBJ2-1; the match to TRBD2 covers 11 bases. Trimming cost V 2 bases and J 4 bases; bases outside gene matches: 1. Germline V gives CDR1 SNHLY, CDR2 FYNNEI. The CDR3 length is 15 residues.

The rearrangement links TRBV20-1 to TRBJ1-1, with a weak D call TRBD1 (5 bases). V lost 8 bases to trimming and J lost 5 bases, with 21 bases between them. Germline lookup yields CDR1 DFQATT and CDR2 SNEGSKA (reference sequence). This CDR3 is built from 14 residues. The CDR3 sequence is CSSLLGTEGTEAFF. CDR3 nucleotide sequence: TGCAGTTCCTTGTTGGGGACGGAAGGGACTGAAGCTTTCTTT.

At least ten counts were recorded for this clonotype. V usage is TRBV20-1 and J usage is TRBJ1-1, with D perhaps matching TRBD1 (6 bases). This CDR3 is built from 12 residues. V was pared by 6 bases and J by 10 bases, with 18 bases between. Germline-derived CDR1 and CDR2 are DFQATT and SNEGSKA (reference sequence). The CDR3 protein is CSAMVAGALAFF. CDR3 sequence (DNA): TGCAGTGCGATGGTGGCAGGGGCTTTAGCTTTCTTT.

This rearrangement joins TRBV5-6 to TRBJ1-5; possibly TRBD1 for D (6 bases). The ends were cut back, 6 bases at V and 7 bases at J, with 14 bases in the middle. The CDR3 contains 13 residues. The germline gives CDR1 SGHDT, CDR2 YYEEEE. This CDR3 reads CASTSGGDQPQHF. The DNA of the CDR3 is TGTGCCAGCACTTCGGGGGGCGACCAGCCCCAGCATTTT.

This clonotype was counted ten times or more. This rearrangement joins TRBV7-2 to TRBJ2-1; perhaps TRBD2 as D (6 bases). Germline CDR1 SGHTA, CDR2 FQGNSA. There are 15 residues in the CDR3. The V end was cut by 2 bases, the J end by 0 bases, with 8 bases between. The CDR3 here is CASSLWGGSYNEQFF. The CDR3 coding sequence is TGTGCCAGCAGCTTATGGGGAGGCTCCTACAATGAGCAGTTCTTC.

This clonotype was counted ten times or more. V usage is TRBV12-3 or TRBV12-4 and J usage is TRBJ2-4; D might be TRBD1 (6 bases). This CDR3 contains 15 residues. Trimming left V 6 bases short and J 6 bases short, with 18 bases between. The CDR3 spells CASSLGGTIGNIQYF. The CDR3 region has the DNA TGTGCCAGCAGCCTAGGGGGTACGATTGGAAACATTCAGTACTTC.

This clonotype came up many times. The rearrangement links TRBV5-1 to TRBJ1-1; D remains ambiguous. The CDR3 is 15 amino acids. Germline lookup yields CDR1 SGHRS and CDR2 YFSETQ. The V and J ends lost 4 bases and 4 bases respectively, with 17 bases between them. CDR3 nucleotides: TGCGCCAGCAGCCCGACTCAAGGAAAAGGCACTGAAGCTTTCTTT. Protein product: CASSPTQGKGTEAFF.

This clonotype was picked up one time. V and J are TRBV6-2 or TRBV6-3 and TRBJ2-5; the match to TRBD2 covers 13 bases. Trimming took 11 bases from V and 0 from J; bases not matched to a gene: 3. Germline-derived CDR1 and CDR2 are MNHEY and SVGEGT. CDR3 size: 14 residues. This chain's CDR3 is CAGGLAGHQETQYF. The CDR3 nucleotides read TGTGCCGGGGGACTAGCGGGGCACCAAGAGACCCAGTACTTC.

This clonotype was counted many times. The V and J genes are TRBV11-2 and TRBJ2-1, with 7 positions matching TRBD1. Unmatched junction bases numbered 3, after V lost 0 bases and J lost 4 bases. This CDR3 comprises 15 residues. CDR1 is SGHAT and CDR2 is FQNNGV in the germline V gene. This chain's CDR3 is CASSLEGTEYNEQFF. CDR3 DNA sequence: TGTGCCAGCAGCTTAGAGGGGACAGAATACAATGAGCAGTTCTTC.

This clonotype turned up a few times. The chain links TRBV19 to TRBJ1-2; no clear D. CDR1 is LNHDA and CDR2 is SQIVND in the germline V gene (reference sequence). This CDR3 contains 13 residues. Trimming removed 5 bases from V and 4 bases from J, with 11 bases in between. The CDR3 spells CASSQESRYGYTF. CDR3 DNA sequence: TGTGCCAGTAGTCAGGAATCTCGCTATGGCTACACCTTC.

This clonotype was seen many times. The V gene is TRBV12-3 or TRBV12-4, the J gene TRBJ2-7; D unclear. Between the trimmed V and J ends, which lost 1 base and 7 bases, there was a span of 8 bases. This CDR3 has 12 residues. The CDR3 nucleotides read TGTGCCAGCAGTTTAGGATTGGGAGAGCAGTACTTC. It specifies CASSLGLGEQYF.

The sample holds many counts of this clonotype. The rearrangement links TRBV7-9 to TRBJ1-4, with D hard to call. The germline gives CDR1 SEHNR, CDR2 FQNEAQ (reference sequence). CDR3 length: 11 residues. The germline V and J ends were trimmed by 11 bases and 7 bases, with 11 bases remaining between them. The CDR3 loop reads CALPRGEKLFF. CDR3 sequence (DNA): TGTGCCCTGCCCCGAGGTGAAAAACTGTTTTTT.

The J gene is TRBJ2-3, the V gene TRBV24-1, with D maybe TRBD2 (5 bases). This CDR3 has 15 amino acids. With 3 bases removed from V and 2 bases from J, the gap between germline ends came to 11 bases. Germline V gene lookup returns CDR1 KGHDR and CDR2 SFDVKD. Written as DNA, the CDR3 is TGTGCCACCAGTGATCCCGCCCGGGACACAGATACGCAGTATTTT. Amino acids: CATSDPARDTDTQYF.